This T cell receptor (beta chain) was profiled in a study of shared T cell receptors in the human thymus. Using immunoSEQ multiplex PCR, the repertoire was profiled, and TCRdb retains in-frame clones only, with some absent. The sample has some 640,000 clones; approximately 89% are singletons. The CDR3 extends over 18 amino acids. Trimming left V 1 base short and J 10 bases short, with 24 bases between. Germline V gene sequence: CDR1 SGHDT, CDR2 YYEEEE. A further study also used this sample, focusing on human thymus T cells. Turning to that study: Corrective surgery for congenital heart defects was being performed on the healthy Finnish infants who served as donors. Resections from corrective heart surgery provided thymus tissue. There appeared to be biased usage of V and J genes in thymic and blood repertoires. The related literature has documented a marked overlap of thymic repertoires among unrelated individuals.

This chain joins TRBV5-6 and TRBJ1-6; D might be TRBD1 (5 bases). Sequencing was done on a sample of thymocytes. The sequence was obtained from a boy under three years old with a congenital heart defect. DNA of the CDR3: TGTGCCAGCAGCTTGAGGGGCCCTACAGAACGAGAATTCTCACCCCTCCACTTT. The encoded protein is CASSLRGPTEREFSPLHF.